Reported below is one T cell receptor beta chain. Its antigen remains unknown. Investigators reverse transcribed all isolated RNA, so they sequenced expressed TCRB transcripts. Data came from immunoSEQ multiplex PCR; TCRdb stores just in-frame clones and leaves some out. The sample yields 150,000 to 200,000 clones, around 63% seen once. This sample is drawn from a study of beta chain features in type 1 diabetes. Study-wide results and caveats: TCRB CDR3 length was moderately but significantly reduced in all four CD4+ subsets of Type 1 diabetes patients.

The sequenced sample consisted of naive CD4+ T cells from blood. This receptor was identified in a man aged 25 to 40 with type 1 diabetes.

The CDR3 loop is CASSPFGTDTQYF. In DNA, the CDR3 is TGTGCCAGCTCACCGTTTGGCACAGATACGCAGTATTTT. The rearrangement joins TRBV18 to TRBJ2-3, with D unclear. CDR1 and CDR2 from the germline V gene are KGHSH and LQKENI. Between the trimmed V and J ends, which lost 3 bases and 1 base, there was a span of 5 bases. The CDR3 extends over 13 amino acids.